These 3 T cell receptor beta chains originate from one sample sequenced in a study of prognosis after radiotherapy for stage I lung cancer. The TCR beta CDR3 region was amplified from genomic DNA, with two rounds of multiplex PCR being used for the amplification. The first round of PCR was done with primers that matched each TRBV and TRBJ gene. TCRdb passed the multiplex PCR reads through MiXCR, listing each CDR3 protein once. The sample contains around 30,000 distinct CDR3 sequences, approximately 35% of which appear only once. The sample consisted of PBMCs, taken before or after stereotactic body radiation therapy (not recorded which). These receptor sequences come from a donor older than 45 with non-small cell lung cancer.

In this sample, this clonotype turned up many times. Here the CDR3 reads CATSREVGGGAEQFF. As DNA, the CDR3 is TGTGCCACCAGCAGAGAGGTCGGCGGAGGCGCTGAGCAGTTCTTC. The chain carries TRBV15 and TRBJ2-1; D is possibly TRBD2 (5 bases). Trimming left V 0 bases short and J 9 bases short, with 15 bases between. This CDR3 has 15 amino acids. CDR1 and CDR2 from the germline V gene are LNHNV and YYDKDF (reference sequence).

This clonotype was found many times. The rearrangement joins TRBV13 to TRBJ2-1; D unclear. In germline, CDR1 is PRHDT, CDR2 FYEKMQ (reference sequence). The germline V and J ends were trimmed by 4 bases and 5 bases, with 6 bases remaining between them. CDR3 length: 12 amino acids. The CDR3 region is CASSSHDNEQFF. In nucleotides, the CDR3 is TGTGCCAGCAGCTCCCACGACAATGAGCAGTTCTTC.

This clonotype was seen ten or more times. The V call is TRBV7-3, the J call TRBJ1-2, with 8 bases matching TRBD1. The CDR3 sequence is 13 residues long. J lost 6 bases, V lost 4 bases, and 4 bases had no gene match. CDR1 and CDR2 (germline): SGHTA, FQGTGA. The CDR3 DNA is TGTGCCAGCAGCTCGACAGGGGCCGATGGCTACACCTTC. This translates into CASSSTGADGYTF.